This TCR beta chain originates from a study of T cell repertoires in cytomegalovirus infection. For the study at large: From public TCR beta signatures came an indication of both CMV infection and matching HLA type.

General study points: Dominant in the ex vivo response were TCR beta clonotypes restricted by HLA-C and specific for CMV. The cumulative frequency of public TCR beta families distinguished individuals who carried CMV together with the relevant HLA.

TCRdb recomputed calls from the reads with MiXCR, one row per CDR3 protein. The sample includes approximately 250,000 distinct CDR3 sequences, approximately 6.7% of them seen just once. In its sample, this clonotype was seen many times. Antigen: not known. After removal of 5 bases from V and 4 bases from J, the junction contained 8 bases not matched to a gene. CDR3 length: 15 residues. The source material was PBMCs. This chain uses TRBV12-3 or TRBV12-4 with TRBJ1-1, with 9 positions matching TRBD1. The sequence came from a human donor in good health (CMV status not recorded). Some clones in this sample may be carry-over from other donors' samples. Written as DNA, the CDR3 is TGTGCCAGCAGTCTGGTGACAGGGGGTAGCACTGAAGCTTTCTTT. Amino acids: CASSLVTGGSTEAFF.